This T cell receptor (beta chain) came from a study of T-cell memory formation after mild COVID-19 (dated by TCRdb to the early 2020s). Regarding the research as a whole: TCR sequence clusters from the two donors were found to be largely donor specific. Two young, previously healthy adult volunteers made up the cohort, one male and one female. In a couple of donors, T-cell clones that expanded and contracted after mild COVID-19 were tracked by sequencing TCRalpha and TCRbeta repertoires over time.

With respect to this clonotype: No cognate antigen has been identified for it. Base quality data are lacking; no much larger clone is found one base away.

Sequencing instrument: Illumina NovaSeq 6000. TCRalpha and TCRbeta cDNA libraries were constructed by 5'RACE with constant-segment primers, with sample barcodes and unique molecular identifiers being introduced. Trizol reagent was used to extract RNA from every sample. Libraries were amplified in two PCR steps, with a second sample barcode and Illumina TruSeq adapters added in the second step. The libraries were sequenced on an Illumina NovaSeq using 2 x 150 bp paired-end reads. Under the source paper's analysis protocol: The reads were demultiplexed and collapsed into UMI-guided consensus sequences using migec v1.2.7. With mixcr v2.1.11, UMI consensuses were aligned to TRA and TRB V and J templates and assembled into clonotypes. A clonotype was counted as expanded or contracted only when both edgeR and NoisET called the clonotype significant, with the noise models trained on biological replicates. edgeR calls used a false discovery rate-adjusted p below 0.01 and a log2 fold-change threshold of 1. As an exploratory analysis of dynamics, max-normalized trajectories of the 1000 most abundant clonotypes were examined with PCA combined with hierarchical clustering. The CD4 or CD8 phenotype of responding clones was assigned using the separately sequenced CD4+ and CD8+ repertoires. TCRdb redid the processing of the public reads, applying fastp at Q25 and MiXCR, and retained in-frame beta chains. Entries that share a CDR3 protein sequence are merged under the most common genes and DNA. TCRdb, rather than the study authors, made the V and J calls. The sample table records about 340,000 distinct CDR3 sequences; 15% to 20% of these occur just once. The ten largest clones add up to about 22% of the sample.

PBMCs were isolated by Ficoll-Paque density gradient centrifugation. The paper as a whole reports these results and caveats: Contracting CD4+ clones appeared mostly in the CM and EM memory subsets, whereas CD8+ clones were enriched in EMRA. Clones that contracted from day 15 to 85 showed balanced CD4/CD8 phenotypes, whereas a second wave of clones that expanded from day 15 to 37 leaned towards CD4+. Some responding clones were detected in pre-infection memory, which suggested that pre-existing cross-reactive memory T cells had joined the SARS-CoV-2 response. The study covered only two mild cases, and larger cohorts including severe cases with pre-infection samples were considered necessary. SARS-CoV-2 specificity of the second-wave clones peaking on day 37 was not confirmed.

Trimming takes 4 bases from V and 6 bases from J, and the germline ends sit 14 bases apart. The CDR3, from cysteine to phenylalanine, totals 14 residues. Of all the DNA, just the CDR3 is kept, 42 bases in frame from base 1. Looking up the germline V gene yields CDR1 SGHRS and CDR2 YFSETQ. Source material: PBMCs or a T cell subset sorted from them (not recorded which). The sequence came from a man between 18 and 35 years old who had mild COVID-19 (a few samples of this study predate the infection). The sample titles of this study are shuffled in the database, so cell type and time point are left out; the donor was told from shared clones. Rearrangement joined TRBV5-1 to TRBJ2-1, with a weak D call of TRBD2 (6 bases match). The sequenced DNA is TGCGCCAGCAGCCTAGGGCAGGGACTCAATGAGCAGTTCTTC. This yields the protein CASSLGQGLNEQFF.